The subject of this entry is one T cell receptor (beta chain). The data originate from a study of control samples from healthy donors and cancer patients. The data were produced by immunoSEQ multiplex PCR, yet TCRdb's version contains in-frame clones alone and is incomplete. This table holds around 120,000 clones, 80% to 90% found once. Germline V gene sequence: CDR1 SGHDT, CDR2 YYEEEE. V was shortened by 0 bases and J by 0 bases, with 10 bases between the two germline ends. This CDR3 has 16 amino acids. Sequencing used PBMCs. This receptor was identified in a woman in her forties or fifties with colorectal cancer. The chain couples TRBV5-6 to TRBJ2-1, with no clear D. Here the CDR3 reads CASSLEGIASYNEQFF. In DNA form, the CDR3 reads TGTGCCAGCAGCTTGGAAGGGATCGCCTCCTACAATGAGCAGTTCTTC.